Following are 27 T cell receptor beta chains from one sample sequenced in a study of blood T cells in healthy people across ages. For the second PCR, which ran for about 6 to 11 cycles, a sample-barcoded 5' primer and a J-beta primer mix were used. In TCRdb, the 5' RACE reads were re-called with MiXCR into one record per CDR3 protein. This table has fewer than 2,000,000 distinct CDR3 sequences, approximately 39% appearing once. The sequenced material came from blood. Source of these receptors: a human donor in good health.

The chain combines TRBV6-6 with TRBJ1-1, with D maybe TRBD1 (6 bases). The germline gives CDR1 MNHNY, CDR2 SVGAGI (reference sequence). This CDR3 is 12 amino acids long. V was trimmed by 5 bases and J by 4 bases, leaving 8 bases between them. CDR3 DNA: TGTGCCAGCAGTACAGGGAGCACTGAAGCTTTCTTT. Residues: CASSTGSTEAFF.

Remarks on this clonotype: A much larger clone differs from this one at a single base, so this may be a read error. The gene calls are TRBV7-9 and TRBJ2-1, with D perhaps matching TRBD1 (6 bases). Germline assignment: CDR1 SEHNR and CDR2 FQNEAQ (reference sequence). The length of the CDR3 is 13 residues. CDR3 protein: CTSSQDSYNEQFF. The CDR3 coding sequence is TGTACCAGCAGCCAGGACAGCTACAATGAGCAGTTCTTC.

This clonotype has just a few counts. The genes are TRBV29-1 and TRBJ2-4; possible D gene TRBD1, 6 bases. This CDR3 has 19 residues. Germline assignment: CDR1 SQVTM and CDR2 ANQGSEA. The ends were cut back, 4 bases at V and 0 bases at J, with 25 bases in the middle. CDR3 loop: CSVAGSGTQAALAKNIQYF. In DNA form, the CDR3 reads TGCAGCGTTGCAGGATCCGGGACACAGGCAGCCTTAGCCAAAAACATTCAGTACTTC. The full variable domain, rest sourced from reference TRBV29-1 and TRBJ2-4, is SAVISQKPSRDICQRGTSLTIQCQVDSQVTMMFWYRQQPGQSLTLIATANQGSEATYESGFVIDKFPISRPNLTFSTLTVSNMSPEDSSIYLCSVAGSGTQAALAKNIQYFGAGTRLSVL.

The rearrangement joins TRBV6-6 to TRBJ2-3; 9 nucleotides line up with TRBD2. This CDR3 contains 14 residues. After removal of 6 bases from V and 4 bases from J, the junction contained 5 bases not matched to a gene. Germline lookup yields CDR1 MNHNY and CDR2 SVGAGI (reference sequence). CDR3 loop: CASRRGGDADTQYF. Here the CDR3 DNA reads TGTGCCAGCAGGCGGGGGGGCGACGCAGATACGCAGTATTTT.

The rearrangement uses TRBV20-1 and TRBJ1-2, with 11 bases fitting TRBD1. The ends lost 5 bases at V and 7 bases at J; junction bases unmatched: 9. The CDR3 sequence is 14 residues long. Germline V gene lookup returns CDR1 DFQATT and CDR2 SNEGSKA (reference sequence). The CDR3 coding sequence is TGCAGTGCTGGACAGGGGGCCTCTATGTTTGGCTACACCTTC. Translating gives CSAGQGASMFGYTF.

The chain uses TRBV6-6 and TRBJ1-6, with 8 bases lining up with TRBD1. V was pared by 2 bases and J by 8 bases, with 8 bases of the junction left unmatched. This CDR3 comprises 16 residues. Per the germline V gene, CDR1 is MNHNY and CDR2 is SVGAGI (reference sequence). CDR3 region: CASSYPAKTGDSPLHF. DNA of the CDR3: TGTGCCAGCAGTTACCCGGCTAAGACAGGGGATTCACCCCTCCACTTT.

The chain is built from TRBV6-1 and TRBJ2-5, with D perhaps TRBD2 (6 bases). CDR1 and CDR2 (germline): MNHNS, SASEGT. Trimming left V 2 bases short and J 0 bases short, with 13 bases between. The CDR3 has 16 residues. The CDR3 protein is CASSEFGTYYQETQYF. The CDR3 bases are TGTGCCAGCAGTGAATTTGGGACTTACTACCAAGAGACCCAGTACTTC.

The rearrangement joins TRBV7-3 to TRBJ2-7; a weak D match, TRBD1 (5 bases). The CDR3 sequence is 13 residues long. Trimming took off 5 bases at V and 6 bases at J, with 14 bases between the two ends. Germline V gene data show CDR1 as SGHTA and CDR2 as FQGTGA. The CDR3 DNA reads as TGTGCCAGCAGCCCAAGGGGCCGCTCCGAGCAGTACTTC. Its protein product is CASSPRGRSEQYF. Based on the CDR3 plus reference TRBV7-3 and TRBJ2-7, the full variable domain is GAGVSQTPSNKVTEKGKYVELRCDPISGHTALYWYRQSLGQGPEFLIYFQGTGAADDSGLPNDRFFAVRPEGSVSTLKIQRTERGDSAVYLCASSPRGRSEQYFGPGTRLTVT.

This clonotype was detected once. The rearrangement uses TRBV14 and TRBJ1-1; TRBD1 is a possible D gene (5 bases). Germline V CDR1 and CDR2: SGHDN, FVKESK. V lost 1 base, J lost 4 bases, and 16 bases lay in between. This CDR3 is built from 16 residues. The CDR3 is CASSQVLGAGPTEAFF. The CDR3 coding sequence is TGTGCCAGCAGCCAAGTGCTTGGTGCAGGGCCCACTGAAGCTTTCTTT.

At least ten counts were recorded for this clonotype. The chain combines TRBV12-5 with TRBJ2-1, with 9 nucleotides matching TRBD2. The CDR3 runs to 15 residues. Germline V gene lookup returns CDR1 LGHNT and CDR2 FRNRAP. Trimming took 2 bases from V and 8 from J; bases not matched to a gene: 7. Here the CDR3 DNA reads TGTGCTAGTGGTTTGCAGGCTAGCGGGGCCGATGAGCAGTTCTTC. It specifies CASGLQASGADEQFF.

This clonotype has ten or more counts. V usage is TRBV7-9 and J usage is TRBJ2-6; D not resolved. The V gene's germline CDR1 is SEHNR and CDR2 FQNEAQ (reference sequence). V was trimmed by 6 bases and J by 2 bases, leaving 5 bases between them. This CDR3 has 13 amino acids. The CDR3 DNA reads TGTGCCAGCAGTCAAACTGGGGCCAACGTCCTGACTTTC. Translation: CASSQTGANVLTF.

CDR3 sequence reads: CASSQDSLSSRQYF. CDR3 DNA sequence: TGTGCCAGCAGCCAAGATTCCCTCTCATCGAGGCAGTACTTC. The V call is TRBV3-1, the J call TRBJ2-7; no clear D. CDR1 is LGHDT and CDR2 is YNNKEL in the germline V gene (reference sequence). The CDR3 has 14 residues. Deletions cut 0 bases from V and 9 bases from J, with 15 bases between.

This clonotype was found many times. This chain links TRBV7-2 with TRBJ2-4; D is perhaps TRBD1 or TRBD2 (5 bases each). The J call may be in error: the DNA end matches TRBJ2-7 better. CDR1 SGHTA and CDR2 FQGNSA come from the germline V gene. The CDR3 sequence is 14 residues long. CDR3 residues: CASSPGAGYYEQYF. In nucleotides, the CDR3 is TGTGCCAGCAGCCCCGGGGCAGGGTACTACGAGCAGTACTTC.

The rearrangement uses TRBV28 and TRBJ2-1; 10 bases are a match to TRBD2. V lost 6 bases and J lost 2; bases outside the gene matches: 1. The germline V gene encodes CDR1 MDHEN and CDR2 SYDVKM. CDR3 length equals 14 residues. CDR3 loop: CASRGLAPYNEQFF. The CDR3 nucleotides are TGTGCCAGCAGGGGACTAGCGCCCTACAATGAGCAGTTCTTC.

This clonotype was seen a handful of times. The chain combines TRBV6-2 or TRBV6-3 with TRBJ2-1; D ambiguous. Germline-derived CDR1 and CDR2 are MNHEY and SVGEGT. This CDR3 has 15 amino acids. V was trimmed by 7 bases and J by 1 base, leaving 14 bases between them. The CDR3 region is CASTDGSGSYNEQFF. In nucleotides, the CDR3 is TGTGCCAGCACCGACGGGTCAGGATCCTACAATGAGCAGTTCTTC.

This clonotype was detected only a few times. The chain carries TRBV9 and TRBJ1-2; a possible D gene is TRBD1 (6 bases). Germline lookup yields CDR1 SGDLS and CDR2 YYNGEE. The CDR3 extends over 14 amino acids. V was trimmed by 1 base and J by 3 bases, leaving 10 bases between them. The DNA for the CDR3 is TGTGCCAGCAGCGTATATGGGGGCGACTATGGCTACACCTTC. It yields the protein CASSVYGGDYGYTF.

The chain recombines TRBV12-5 with TRBJ2-6, with D possibly being TRBD1 (7 bases). Germline values: CDR1 LGHNT, CDR2 FRNRAP. The CDR3 contains 17 residues. V lost 4 bases and J lost 10, with 23 bases in between. CDR3 sequence: CASGSFQGGPSNNVLTF. Here the CDR3 DNA reads TGTGCTAGTGGTTCGTTTCAGGGGGGTCCCAGCAATAACGTCCTGACTTTC.

To note about this clonotype: A junction boundary mismatches the germline segment, possibly from a read error. The V call is TRBV7-6, the J call TRBJ2-6, with 12 bases aligning to TRBD1. This CDR3 comprises 18 residues. Germline CDR1 is SGHVS and CDR2 is FNYEAQ. In nucleotides, the CDR3 is TGTGCCAGCAGCCACGCCGGGACAGGGGGCGCTGGGGCCAGCGTCCTGACTTTC. This translates into CASSHAGTGGAGASVLTF.

The rearrangement joins TRBV2 to TRBJ1-2; 7 nucleotides line up with TRBD1. Germline V gene lookup returns CDR1 SNHLY and CDR2 FYNNEI. The CDR3 spans 16 residues. The V gene end was trimmed by 4 bases and the J gene end by 0 bases; junction bases not matched to a gene: 8. CDR3 in amino acids: CASSASQGRANYGYTF. DNA for the CDR3: TGTGCCAGCAGTGCCTCACAGGGGAGGGCTAACTATGGCTACACCTTC.

This chain uses TRBV7-9 with TRBJ2-5; maybe TRBD2 (6 bases). Germline V gene data show CDR1 as SEHNR and CDR2 as FQNEAQ (reference sequence). V lost 5 bases, J lost 5 bases, and 15 bases lay in between. CDR3 length: 14 residues. The CDR3 here is CASSPDQSGETQYF. The CDR3 DNA reads as TGTGCCAGCAGCCCGGACCAAAGCGGGGAGACCCAGTACTTC.

In its sample, this clonotype was seen a few times. The rearrangement uses TRBV12-3 or TRBV12-4 and TRBJ1-2; tentative D call: TRBD1 (5 bases). Trimming took off 10 bases at V and 10 bases at J, with 13 bases between the two ends. The CDR3 is 10 residues long. CDR3 region: CATVGTFYTF. In DNA, the CDR3 is TGTGCCACCGTCGGGACTTTCTACACCTTC.

This clonotype was picked up a small number of times. The CDR3 bases are TGTGCCAGCACACCGGACGGTGTACCGAACACTGAAGCTTTCTTT. Protein sequence: CASTPDGVPNTEAFF. The J gene is TRBJ1-1, the V gene TRBV6-5; D unresolved. The CDR3 totals 15 residues. Germline V lookup: CDR1 MNHEY, CDR2 SVGAGI. V lost 7 bases, J lost 1 base, and 16 bases lay in between.

CDR3 region: CASGPQQGRTDTQYF. The CDR3 DNA sequence: TGCGCCAGCGGACCGCAACAGGGACGCACAGATACGCAGTATTTT. The chain links TRBV5-1 to TRBJ2-3; TRBD1 is a possible D gene (6 bases). V was cut by 7 bases and J by 1 base, with 16 bases left in between. Per germline, CDR1 SGHRS and CDR2 YFSETQ. CDR3 length equals 15 residues. The full variable domain, with the rest looked up from reference TRBV5-1 and TRBJ2-3, is KAGVTQTPRYLIKTRGQQVTLSCSPISGHRSVSWYQQTPGQGLQFLFEYFSETQRNKGNFPGRFSGRQFSNSRSEMNVSTLELGDSALYLCASGPQQGRTDTQYFGPGTRLTVL.

The chain has TRBV20-1 and TRBJ1-5; D not resolved. V gave up 0 bases and J gave up 3 bases, with 12 bases separating them. Germline CDR1 is DFQATT and CDR2 is SNEGSKA (reference sequence). There are 15 residues in the CDR3. The CDR3 loop is CSARDWGGNNQPQHF. CDR3 nucleotides: TGCAGTGCTAGAGACTGGGGAGGGAACAATCAGCCCCAGCATTTT.

This clonotype was picked up a small number of times. The chain is built from TRBV20-1 and TRBJ2-7; D call uncertain. Germline assignment: CDR1 DFQATT and CDR2 SNEGSKA (reference sequence). V lost 3 bases and J 0 bases, leaving 12 bases between the germline ends. The CDR3 spans 14 residues. The CDR3 here is CSARSQISSYEQYF. The CDR3 DNA sequence: TGCAGTGCTAGGAGTCAGATCAGCTCCTACGAGCAGTACTTC.

This chain links TRBV29-1 with TRBJ2-7, with D possibly matching TRBD1 (6 bases). Germline V CDR1 and CDR2: SQVTM, ANQGSEA. V gave up 7 bases and J gave up 0 bases, with 13 bases separating them. The CDR3 is made up of 13 amino acids. As DNA, the CDR3 is TGCAGCGAAGGGGGAACTAGCTCCTACGAGCAGTACTTC. As protein: CSEGGTSSYEQYF.

J is TRBJ1-1 and V is TRBV16, with D maybe TRBD1 (6 bases). The CDR3 totals 13 residues. Trimming stripped 6 bases from V and 7 bases from J, with 15 bases between. The germline V gene has CDR1 KGHSY and CDR2 FQNENV. CDR3 protein: CASRPQGLGEAFF. DNA for the CDR3: TGTGCCAGCAGACCTCAGGGGCTCGGTGAAGCTTTCTTT.